Detailed here is one TCR beta chain. This sample was taken from a study of blood T cell repertoires in COVID-19. The wider study: Samples taken during acute and convalescent COVID-19 were collected in the United States, Italy and Spain.

Trimming removed 5 bases from V and 2 bases from J; junction bases left unmatched: 11. This CDR3 has 17 amino acids. The V gene's germline CDR1 is MNHEY and CDR2 SMNVEV (reference sequence). Sequencing was performed with immunoSEQ multiplex PCR; in TCRdb, only in-frame clones are kept and a portion is missing. This table has around 170,000 clones, about 88% appearing once. This TCR was sampled from a man in his fifties or sixties with COVID-19, enrolled during active disease. Sequencing input: peripheral blood. This chain uses TRBV27 with TRBJ1-2; TRBD1 matches at 10 bases. CDR3 protein: CASSRGQGNPLNYGYTF. Written as DNA, the CDR3 is TGTGCCAGCAGTCGGGGACAGGGGAATCCCCTAAACTATGGCTACACCTTC.